The 8 T cell receptor beta chains given below trace back to one sample, sequenced in a study of cytomegalovirus exposure and HLA in healthy donors. The primer mix had 60 Vbeta and 13 Jbeta primers. Libraries were prepared by immunoSEQ multiplex PCR; TCRdb keeps only in-frame clonotypes and omits some of them. The sample contains about 140,000 clones, 80% of which appear only once. The sample consisted of PBMCs. These receptors were obtained from a man younger than 45 in good health and CMV-seronegative.

This clone was seen more than once but under ten times. The chain carries TRBV5-6 and TRBJ1-1; D might be TRBD1 (5 bases). Germline V lookup: CDR1 SGHDT, CDR2 YYEEEE. The CDR3 sequence is 16 residues long. Between the trimmed V and J ends, which lost 4 bases and 1 base, there was a span of 17 bases. Written as DNA, the CDR3 is TGTGCCAGCAGCGACAGAGGACCAGGAAGGAACACTGAAGCTTTCTTT. Translating gives CASSDRGPGRNTEAFF.

The chain combines TRBV6-1 with TRBJ1-5; TRBD1 matches 11 bases. Looked up from germline, CDR1 is MNHNS and CDR2 is SASEGT. J was trimmed by 6 bases and V by 8 bases; bases with no gene match: 9. The CDR3 runs to 15 residues. The CDR3 DNA sequence: TGTGCCAGCGCCCCGGGACAGGGGGAAAGTCAGCCCCAGCATTTT. Protein product: CASAPGQGESQPQHF.

This clone was recorded only once. V usage is TRBV6-5 and J usage is TRBJ1-2, with D possibly matching TRBD1 (6 bases). Trimming took off 2 bases at V and 5 bases at J, with 12 bases between the two ends. The V gene's germline CDR1 is MNHEY and CDR2 SVGAGI. CDR3 size: 14 residues. The CDR3 coding sequence is TGTGCCAGCAGTTACGACAGGCCCCCTTATGGCTACACCTTC. Its translation is CASSYDRPPYGYTF.

The chain couples TRBV5-1 to TRBJ2-3, with D uncertain. Germline V lookup: CDR1 SGHRS, CDR2 YFSETQ. This CDR3 is built from 14 residues. The V end lost 4 bases, the J end lost 3 bases, and 12 bases lay between the germline ends. The CDR3: CASSGAIMTDTQYF. DNA for the CDR3: TGCGCCAGCAGCGGTGCTATCATGACAGATACGCAGTATTTT.

This clone appeared a few times. A junction end diverges from the germline sequence, so it may reflect a read error. The chain has TRBV28 and TRBJ2-7; 8 bases are shared with TRBD1. CDR1 and CDR2 from the germline V gene are MDHEN and SYDVKM. The CDR3 is made up of 12 amino acids. The DNA of the CDR3 is TGTGCCAGCAGTTTATATACAGGGGGTCTAGGCTTC. This sequence encodes CASSLYTGGLGF.

The chain carries TRBV30 and TRBJ1-1, with 8 nucleotides matching TRBD1. The V and J ends lost 6 bases and 7 bases, in that order; junction bases with no gene match: 10. The CDR3 spans 13 residues. The V gene's germline CDR1 is GTSNPN and CDR2 SVGIG (reference sequence). The CDR3 sequence is CACGRPGGGEAFF. In nucleotides, the CDR3 is TGTGCCTGCGGACGGCCAGGGGGCGGTGAAGCTTTCTTT.

The J gene is TRBJ2-7, the V gene TRBV5-1; 11 bases line up with TRBD1. V lost 4 bases, J lost 3 bases, and 6 bases stayed unmatched. CDR1 is SGHRS and CDR2 is YFSETQ in the germline V gene. The CDR3 sequence is 15 residues long. The CDR3 reads CASSIGTGGSYEQYF. CDR3 DNA: TGCGCCAGCAGCATTGGGACAGGGGGGAGCTACGAGCAGTACTTC. The full variable domain, its missing parts supplied by reference TRBV5-1 and TRBJ2-7, is KAGVTQTPRYLIKTRGQQVTLSCSPISGHRSVSWYQQTPGQGLQFLFEYFSETQRNKGNFPGRFSGRQFSNSRSEMNVSTLELGDSALYLCASSIGTGGSYEQYFGPGTRLTVT.

J is TRBJ1-4 and V is TRBV19, with a possible D match to TRBD1 (6 bases). There are 17 residues in the CDR3. Germline V CDR1 and CDR2: LNHDA, SQIVND (reference sequence). Deletions cut 7 bases from V and 3 bases from J, with 21 bases between. CDR3 in DNA: TGTGCCAGTAAAGGGACATCCATCTGGCAGGCTAATGAAAAACTGTTTTTT. It translates to CASKGTSIWQANEKLFF.